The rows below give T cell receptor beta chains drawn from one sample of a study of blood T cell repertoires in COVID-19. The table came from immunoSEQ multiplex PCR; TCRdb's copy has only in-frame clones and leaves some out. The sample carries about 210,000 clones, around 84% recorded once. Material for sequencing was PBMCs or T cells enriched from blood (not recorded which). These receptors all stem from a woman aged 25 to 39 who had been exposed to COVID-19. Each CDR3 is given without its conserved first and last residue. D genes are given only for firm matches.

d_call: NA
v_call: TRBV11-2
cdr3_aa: ASSAFLRTEAF

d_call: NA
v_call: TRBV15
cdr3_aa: ATSRDLLRNTIY

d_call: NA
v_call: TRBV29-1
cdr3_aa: SVAAGQNTEAF

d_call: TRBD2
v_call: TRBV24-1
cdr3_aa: ATGGAGVDTQY

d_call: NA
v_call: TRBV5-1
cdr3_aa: ASSLGLSNQPQH

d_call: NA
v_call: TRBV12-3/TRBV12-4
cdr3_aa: ASSWKIGETQY

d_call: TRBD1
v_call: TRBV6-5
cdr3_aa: ASRRQGVRYT

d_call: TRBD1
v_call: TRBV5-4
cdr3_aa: ASTTHGQANYGYT

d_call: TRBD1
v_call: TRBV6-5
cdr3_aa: ASSLDRSVGGYT

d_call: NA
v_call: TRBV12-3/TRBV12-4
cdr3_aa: ASTPLGGTEAF

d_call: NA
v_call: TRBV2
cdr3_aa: ASSGAGTPTNEKLF

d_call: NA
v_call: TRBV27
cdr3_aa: ASRAWGSTSTDTQY

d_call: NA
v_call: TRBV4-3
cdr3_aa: ASSQDGAGSYEQY

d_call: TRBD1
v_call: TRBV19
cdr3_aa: ASSPGQEYSPLH

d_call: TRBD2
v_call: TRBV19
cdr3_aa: ATRTSGPSYNEQF

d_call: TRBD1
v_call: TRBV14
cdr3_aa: ASSQQGAYGYT

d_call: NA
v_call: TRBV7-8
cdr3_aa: ASSFPGSSGYT

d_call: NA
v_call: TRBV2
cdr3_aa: ASQTYEQY

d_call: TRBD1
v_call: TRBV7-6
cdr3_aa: ASSLGTESTEAF

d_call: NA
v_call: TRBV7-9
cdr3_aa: ASSLKGFGPEAF

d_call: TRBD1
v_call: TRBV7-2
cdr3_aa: ASSLPGQINEKLF

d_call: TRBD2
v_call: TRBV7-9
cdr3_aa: ASKRGGAHEQF

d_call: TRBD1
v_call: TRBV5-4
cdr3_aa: ASSTDRSKDGYT

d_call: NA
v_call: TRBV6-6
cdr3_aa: ASSYSSRGKSSPLH

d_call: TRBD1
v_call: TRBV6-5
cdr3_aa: ASSYFRTGLGEKLF

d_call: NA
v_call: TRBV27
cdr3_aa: ASSFIQGTLKGEKLF

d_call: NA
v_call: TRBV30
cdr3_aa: AWSVLSRQAEQY

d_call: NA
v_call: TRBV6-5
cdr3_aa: ASRTGPVFYEQY

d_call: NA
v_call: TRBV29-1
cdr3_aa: SVNREGSTDTQY

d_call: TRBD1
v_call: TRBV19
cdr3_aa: ASSIRDRGGTGELF

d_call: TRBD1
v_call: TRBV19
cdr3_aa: ASADRGLGYGYT

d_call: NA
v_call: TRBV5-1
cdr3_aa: ASSYLRGEQGINEQF

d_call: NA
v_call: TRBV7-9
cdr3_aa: ASSLAHPGEQF

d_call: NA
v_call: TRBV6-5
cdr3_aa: ASSTGTKSYEQY

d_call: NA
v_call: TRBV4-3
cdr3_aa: ASSQDFGGQVHEQY

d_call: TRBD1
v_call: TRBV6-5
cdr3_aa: ASSRGLQETQY

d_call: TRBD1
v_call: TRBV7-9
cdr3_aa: ASSSNRGGGYT

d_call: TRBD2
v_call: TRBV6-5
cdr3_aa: ASSLAGANTGELF

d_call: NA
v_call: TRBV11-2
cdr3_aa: ASSSTILSGLQETQY

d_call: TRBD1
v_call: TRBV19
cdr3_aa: ASSMRGQGAIRSYNEQF

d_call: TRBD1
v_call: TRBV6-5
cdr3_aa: ASSYEGAENEKLF

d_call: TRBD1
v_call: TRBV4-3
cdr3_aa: ASSQNTGAGTDTQY

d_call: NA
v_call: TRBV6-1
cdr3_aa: ASSDLGGALETQY

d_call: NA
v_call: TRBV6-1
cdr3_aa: ASSDFYGELF

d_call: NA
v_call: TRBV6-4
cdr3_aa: ASRRGWNTGELF

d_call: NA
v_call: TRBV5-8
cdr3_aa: ASSGGTANPGVDTQY

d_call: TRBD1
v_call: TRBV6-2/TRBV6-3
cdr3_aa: ASSYPGQGNYGYT